Sequencing of this T cell receptor beta chain was carried out in a study of blood T cell repertoires in COVID-19. Germline V gene lookup returns CDR1 KGHSH and CDR2 LQKENI. V gave up 3 bases and J gave up 2 bases, with 10 bases separating them. The CDR3 covers 14 residues. This table comes from immunoSEQ multiplex PCR, and its TCRdb copy is limited to in-frame clones, with some not included. The table records around 100,000 clones, approximately 85% of them present only once. V and J are TRBV18 and TRBJ1-2; D not resolved. The specimen was peripheral blood. The TCR was taken from a human donor in a cohort sampled during active COVID-19. DNA of the CDR3: TGTGCCAGCTCACCTTCCGGGAGCAACTATGGCTACACCTTC. It translates to CASSPSGSNYGYTF.